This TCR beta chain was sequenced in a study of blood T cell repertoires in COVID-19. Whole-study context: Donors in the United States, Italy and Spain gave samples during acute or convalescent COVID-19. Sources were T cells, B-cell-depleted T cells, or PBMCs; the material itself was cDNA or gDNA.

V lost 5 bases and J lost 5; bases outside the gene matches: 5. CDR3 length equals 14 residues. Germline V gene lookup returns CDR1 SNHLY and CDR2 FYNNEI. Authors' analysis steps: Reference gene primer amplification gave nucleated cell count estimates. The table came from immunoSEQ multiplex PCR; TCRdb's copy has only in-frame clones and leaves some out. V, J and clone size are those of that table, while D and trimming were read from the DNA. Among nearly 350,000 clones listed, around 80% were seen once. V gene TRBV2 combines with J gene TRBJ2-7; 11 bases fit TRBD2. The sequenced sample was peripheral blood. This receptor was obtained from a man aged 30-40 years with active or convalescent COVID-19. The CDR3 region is CASSPTSGSNEQYF. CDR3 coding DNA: TGTGCCAGCAGTCCCACTAGCGGGAGCAACGAGCAGTACTTC.